A selection of T cell receptor beta chains follows, all from one sample in a study of cytomegalovirus exposure and HLA in healthy donors. TCRdb's copy holds only in-frame clones and misses some; the assay was immunoSEQ multiplex PCR. The table has roughly 18,000 clones, more than 60% seen once. Material: PBMCs. The receptors originated from a man aged 18-30 years in good health and CMV-seronegative. The CDR3 runs from the conserved cysteine through the conserved F or W. D genes are given only for firm matches. Some rows mark clone size as missing; the rest say once, few, many or name a class of expanded clone.

D gene	V gene	J gene	clone size	CDR3 DNA	CDR3 protein
TRBD1	TRBV4-1	TRBJ1-1	-	TGCGCCAGCAGCCTAATTGACAGGGGGAAGGCTGAAGCTTTCTTT	CASSLIDRGKAEAFF
TRBD2	TRBV5-4	TRBJ2-1	few	TGTGCCAGCAGCAGGACTAGCGGGAGAGCCTACAATGAGCAGTTCTTC	CASSRTSGRAYNEQFF
-	TRBV5-6	TRBJ1-3	-	TGTGCCAGCAGCTCAACTCGCTCTGGAAACACCATATATTTT	CASSSTRSGNTIYF
-	TRBV18	TRBJ2-7	once	TGTGCCAGCTCACCTCAACGAGGGGGTTACGAGCAGTACTTC	CASSPQRGGYEQYF
-	TRBV7-3	TRBJ2-6	-	TGTGCCAGCAGCTTATCAGCAGGGGCTGGGGCCAACGTCCTGACTTTC	CASSLSAGAGANVLTF
-	TRBV4-1	TRBJ1-4	-	TGCGCCAGCAGCCTAAGACAGGTGGCCGAAAAACTGTTTTTT	CASSLRQVAEKLFF
TRBD1	TRBV28	TRBJ1-2	-	TGTGCCAGCACCAACCACGGAGGGGGCGATTATGGCTACACCTTC	CASTNHGGGDYGYTF
TRBD2	TRBV29-1	TRBJ2-5	-	TGCAGCGCATTACTAGCGGAGACCCAGTACTTC	CSALLAETQYF
-	TRBV30	TRBJ1-2	once	TGTGCCTGGATGCGTAACTATGGCTACACCTTC	CAWMRNYGYTF
TRBD2	TRBV30	TRBJ2-5	-	TGTGCCTTGCGCGGGGGGCTGCGGGAGACCCAGTACTTC	CALRGGLRETQYF
-	TRBV18	TRBJ2-7	-	TGTGCCAGCTCACCCACAGCGGGCCCCTACGAGCAGTACTTC	CASSPTAGPYEQYF